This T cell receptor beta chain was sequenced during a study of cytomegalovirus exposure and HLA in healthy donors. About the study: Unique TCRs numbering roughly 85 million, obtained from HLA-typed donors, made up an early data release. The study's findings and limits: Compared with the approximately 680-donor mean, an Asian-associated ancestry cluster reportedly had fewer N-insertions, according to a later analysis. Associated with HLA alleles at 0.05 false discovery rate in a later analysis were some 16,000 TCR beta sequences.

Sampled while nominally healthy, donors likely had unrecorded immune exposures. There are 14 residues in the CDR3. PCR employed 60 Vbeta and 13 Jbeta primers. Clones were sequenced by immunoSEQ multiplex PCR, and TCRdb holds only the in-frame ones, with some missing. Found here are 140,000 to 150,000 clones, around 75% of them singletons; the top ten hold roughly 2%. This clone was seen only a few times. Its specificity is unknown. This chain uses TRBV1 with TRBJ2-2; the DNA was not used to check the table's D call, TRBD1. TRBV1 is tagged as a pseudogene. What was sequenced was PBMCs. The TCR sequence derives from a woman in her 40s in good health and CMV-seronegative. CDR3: CTSSQDQGTGELFF. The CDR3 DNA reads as TGCACCAGCAGCCAAGATCAGGGGACCGGGGAGCTGTTTTTT.